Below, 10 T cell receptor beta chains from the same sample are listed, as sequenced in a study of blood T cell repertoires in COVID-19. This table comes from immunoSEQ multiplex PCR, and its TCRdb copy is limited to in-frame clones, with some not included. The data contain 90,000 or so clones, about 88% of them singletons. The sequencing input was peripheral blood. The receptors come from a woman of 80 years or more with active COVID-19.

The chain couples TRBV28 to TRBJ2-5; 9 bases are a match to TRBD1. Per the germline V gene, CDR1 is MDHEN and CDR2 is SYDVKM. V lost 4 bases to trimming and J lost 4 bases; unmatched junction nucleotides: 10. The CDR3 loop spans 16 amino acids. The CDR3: CASSWDRAGVGETQYF. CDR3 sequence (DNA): TGTGCCAGCAGTTGGGACAGGGCCGGGGTGGGAGAGACCCAGTACTTC.

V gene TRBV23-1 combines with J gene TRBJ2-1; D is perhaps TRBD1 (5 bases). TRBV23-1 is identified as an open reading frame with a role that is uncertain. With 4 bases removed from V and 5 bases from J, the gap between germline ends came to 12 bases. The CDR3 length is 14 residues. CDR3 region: CASSLLDRDNEQFF. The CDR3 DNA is TGCGCCAGCAGTCTTCTCGACAGAGACAATGAGCAGTTCTTC.

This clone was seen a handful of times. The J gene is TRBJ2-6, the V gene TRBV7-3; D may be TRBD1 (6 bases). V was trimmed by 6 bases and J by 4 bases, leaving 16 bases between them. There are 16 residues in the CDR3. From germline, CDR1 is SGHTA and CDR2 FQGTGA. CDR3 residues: CASSRTALAGANVLTF. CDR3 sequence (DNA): TGTGCCAGCAGTCGGACAGCCCTTGCCGGGGCCAACGTCCTGACTTTC.

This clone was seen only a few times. The CDR3 is CASTRALSTDTQYF. CDR3 nucleotide sequence: TGTGCCAGCACTCGGGCCCTTAGCACAGATACGCAGTATTTT. The J gene is TRBJ2-3, the V gene TRBV6-6, with D unclear. Looked up from germline, CDR1 is MNHNY and CDR2 is SVGAGI (reference sequence). V lost 7 bases, J lost 0 bases, and 11 bases lay in between. The CDR3 has 14 residues.

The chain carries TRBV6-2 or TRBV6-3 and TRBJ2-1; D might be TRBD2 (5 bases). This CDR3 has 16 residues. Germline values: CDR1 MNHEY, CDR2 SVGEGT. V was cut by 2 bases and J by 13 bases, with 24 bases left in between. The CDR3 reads CASSYTEGRDTMSQFF. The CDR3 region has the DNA TGTGCCAGCAGTTACACTGAGGGCCGGGATACAATGAGCCAGTTCTTC.

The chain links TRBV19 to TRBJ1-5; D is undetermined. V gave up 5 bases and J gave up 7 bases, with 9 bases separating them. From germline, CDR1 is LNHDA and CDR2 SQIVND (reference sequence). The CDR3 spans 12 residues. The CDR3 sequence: CASSEGNQPQHF. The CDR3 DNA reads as TGTGCCAGTAGTGAGGGAAACCAGCCCCAGCATTTT.

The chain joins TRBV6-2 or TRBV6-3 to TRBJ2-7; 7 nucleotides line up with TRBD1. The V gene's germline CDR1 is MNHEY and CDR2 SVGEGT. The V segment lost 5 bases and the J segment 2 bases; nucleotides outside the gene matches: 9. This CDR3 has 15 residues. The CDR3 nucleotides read TGTGCCAGCAGTACGCCCGGGACAGCCACCTACGAGCAGTACTTC. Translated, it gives CASSTPGTATYEQYF.

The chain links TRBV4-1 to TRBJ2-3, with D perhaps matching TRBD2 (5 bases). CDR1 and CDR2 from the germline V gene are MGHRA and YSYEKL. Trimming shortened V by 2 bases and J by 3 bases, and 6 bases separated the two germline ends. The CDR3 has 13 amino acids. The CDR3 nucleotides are TGCGCCAGCAGCCAACCGGGGACAGATACGCAGTATTTT. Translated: CASSQPGTDTQYF.

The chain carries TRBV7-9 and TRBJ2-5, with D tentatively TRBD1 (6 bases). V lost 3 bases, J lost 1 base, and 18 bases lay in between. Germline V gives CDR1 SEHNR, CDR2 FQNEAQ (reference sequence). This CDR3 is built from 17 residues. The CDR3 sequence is CASSFGADRKIQETQYF. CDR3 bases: TGTGCCAGCAGCTTTGGTGCGGACAGAAAGATCCAAGAGACCCAGTACTTC.

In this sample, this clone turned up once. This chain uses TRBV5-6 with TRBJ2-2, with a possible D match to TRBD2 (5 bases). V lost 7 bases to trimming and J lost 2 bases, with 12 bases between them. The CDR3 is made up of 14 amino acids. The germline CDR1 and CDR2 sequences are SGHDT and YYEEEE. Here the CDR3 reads CASSGESNTGELFF. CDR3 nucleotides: TGTGCCAGCTCTGGGGAGTCAAACACCGGGGAGCTGTTTTTT.